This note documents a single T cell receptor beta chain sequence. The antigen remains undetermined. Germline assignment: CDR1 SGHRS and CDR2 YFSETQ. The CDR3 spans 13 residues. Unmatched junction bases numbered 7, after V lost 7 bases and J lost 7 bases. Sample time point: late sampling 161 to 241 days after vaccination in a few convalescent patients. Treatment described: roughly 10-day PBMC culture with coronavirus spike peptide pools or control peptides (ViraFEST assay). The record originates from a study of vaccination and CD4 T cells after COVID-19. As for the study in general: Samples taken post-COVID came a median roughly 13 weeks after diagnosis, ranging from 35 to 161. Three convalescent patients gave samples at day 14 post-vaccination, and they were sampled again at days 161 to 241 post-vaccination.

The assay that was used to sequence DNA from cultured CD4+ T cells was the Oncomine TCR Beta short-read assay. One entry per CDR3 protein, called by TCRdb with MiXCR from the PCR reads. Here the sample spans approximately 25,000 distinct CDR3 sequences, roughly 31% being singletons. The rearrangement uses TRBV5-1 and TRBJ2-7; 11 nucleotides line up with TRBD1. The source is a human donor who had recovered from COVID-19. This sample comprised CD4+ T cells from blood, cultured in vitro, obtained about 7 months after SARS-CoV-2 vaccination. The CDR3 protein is CASADRGLYEQYF. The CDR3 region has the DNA TGCGCCAGCGCGGACAGGGGGCTCTATGAGCAGTACTTC. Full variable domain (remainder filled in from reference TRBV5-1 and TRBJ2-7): KAGVTQTPRYLIKTRGQQVTLSCSPISGHRSVSWYQQTPGQGLQFLFEYFSETQRNKGNFPGRFSGRQFSNSRSEMNVSTLELGDSALYLCASADRGLYEQYFGPGTRLTVT.